This TCR beta chain was sequenced for a study of T cell responses to AZD1222 COVID-19 vaccine (dated by TCRdb to the early 2020s). About the investigation overall: Because spike-specific TCR depth and breadth did not differ between the two schedules, AZD1222 recipients who got a second dose at roughly 4 weeks were pooled with those who got a second dose at roughly 12 weeks. TCR sequencing was performed for over 230 trial participants, of whom around 200 were given two doses of AZD1222 and some 25 were given two doses of MenACWY control vaccine. Trial participants were enrolled by age into subgroups of 18-55, 56-69 and 70-plus years, and around 150, 28 and 57 TCR-sequenced participants, respectively, were included in these subgroups. Study-level results and caveats: Most participants were white British and females outnumbered males, and the authors suggested that clonal diversity may have been underestimated. Because no samples from the day 14 peak response were available, repertoires could be characterized only after the peak T cell response. Vaccine-associated CD4 TCRs spanned the whole spike protein, with dominant responses in regions 160-218 and 743-854. Only six AZD1222 recipients were SARS-CoV-2 seropositive at baseline, limiting conclusions about previously exposed vaccinees. After two AZD1222 doses, both the breadth and the depth of spike-specific TCRs were significantly higher than at day 0 and than in MenACWY recipients. The 56-69-year group was small, and its depth increase did not reach significance, likely because of low power. Epitopes outside the regions mutated in the B.1.351 and B.1.1.7 variants were reportedly recognized by nearly half of the unique spike-specific TCRs.

In the case of this clone: Its antigen remains unidentified. It has no much larger one-base neighbor in the sample; base qualities were not kept.

The label giving this sample's time point can be read as: baseline before first vaccination. Vaccinee samples were obtained from the UK trials COV001 and COV002, which included a single-blind randomized controlled phase 2/3 trial of AZD1222 (ChAdOx1 nCoV-19) in healthy adults. Trial participant PBMC samples were collected at day 0 and day 28 after the second dose for TCRbeta chain sequencing. From a lookup of the germline V gene, CDR1 and CDR2 are SNHLY and FYNNEI. V gives up 11 bases and J gives up 1 base, and the segment between their germline ends measures 16 bases. The cysteine opens and the phenylalanine closes a CDR3 of 14 amino acids. The retained sequence is limited to the CDR3, 42 bases, with the frame set at the first base. The CDR3 regions of human TCRbeta chains were subjected to immunosequencing. The original pipeline was this. TCRs in the repertoires were compared against a reference library of SARS-CoV-2-specific TCRs that had been generated with the MIRA antigen-specificity platform. Breadth meant the fraction of unique TCRs that were SARS-CoV-2-associated, whereas depth meant the fraction of total T cells that were SARS-CoV-2-associated. Using the MIRA data, each spike-specific TCR was mapped to the spike region that the TCR reacts to and placed in a CD4 or CD8 class. Log10-transformed breadth and depth values were compared by one-way ANOVA with Sidak's multiple comparisons tests. TCRdb stores this immuneACCESS table with in-frame sequences only. Part of the clones is absent; in the studies checked, under half of the shortfall reflects unresolved V genes, and no reason is known for the rest. V and J calls plus clone size are reproduced from that table; the DNA served to infer D and trimming. The sample yields approximately 130,000 clones; 70% to 90% were counted once. Jointly, the top ten make up around 30% of the sample.

The sequences come from peripheral blood, collected on day 0 of AZD1222 vaccination. Recombination joined TRBV2 with TRBJ2-3; the D element could tentatively be TRBD1 or TRBD2, as 5 bases agree for each. The clonotype comes from an adult in good health. The encoded CDR3 is CAAEGKQGTDTQYF. The DNA reads as follows: TGTGCCGCCGAGGGGAAGCAGGGCACAGATACGCAGTATTTT. Supplemented by the reference TRBV2 and TRBJ2-3 proteins around the CDR3, the complete variable domain is EPEVTQTPSHQVTQMGQEVILRCVPISNHLYFYWYRQILGQKVEFLVSFYNNEISEKSEIFDDQFSVERPDGSNFTLKIRSTKLEDSAMYFCAAEGKQGTDTQYFGPGTRLTVL.